The source of this T cell receptor beta chain is a study of shared clonotypes between healthy human individuals. Notes on the study in general: Generation probability values for non-shared clonotypes were lower than those for clonotypes shared by all four donors. Shared clonotypes: roughly 4.5% naive CD4, around 3.7% naive CD8, 2.3% memory CD4, more than 0.3% memory CD8. The represented genetic and exposure-history diversity was limited by the small number of donors. Apart from blood, nothing was sampled; tissue repertoires likely differ.

The CDR3 consists of 16 residues. Trimming took off 3 bases at V and 0 bases at J, with 12 bases between the two ends. Germline-derived CDR1 and CDR2 are LNHNV and YYDKDF (reference sequence). Sequencing was performed with immunoSEQ multiplex PCR; in TCRdb, only in-frame clones are kept and a portion is missing. The table records approximately 1,000,000 clones, about four fifths of them present only once. A word on this clone: The antigen is not known.

This chain links TRBV15 with TRBJ1-5; the D gene is possibly TRBD1 (5 bases). This TCR was recovered from a man younger than 35 in good health. Some clones in this sample may be carry-over from other donors' samples. Sample: memory CD4+ T cells from PBMCs. The subset is: CD45RA-negative fraction. CDR3 DNA sequence: TGTGCCACCAGCAGGCGGGACGGGTATAGCAATCAGCCCCAGCATTTT. Translating gives CATSRRDGYSNQPQHF.